The source of this TCR beta chain is a study of blood T cell dynamics during melanoma immunotherapy (dated by TCRdb to about 2020). Regarding the complete study: Patients had metastatic melanoma and received first-line pembrolizumab or nivolumab plus ipilimumab as standard of care in the United Kingdom. Peripheral T cell receptor repertoires of metastatic melanoma patients were profiled before and after one cycle of checkpoint inhibitor therapy to find early correlates of response. The training cohort consisted of consecutive patients, while an additional independent group of patients from the same centre was pooled to form an external validation set. Beyond this particular receptor, the publication reports: The study could not determine whether the T cell clones driving repertoire changes were melanoma-specific or reflected general immune activation. The relatively small sample size was acknowledged as potentially limiting generalization of the results. A bifurcated reorganization of the PBMC repertoire at W3, with increased clonality or increased diversity, was observed in patients who later achieved disease control, unlike in progressors.

This specimen's time point label, interpreted: week 3, after first cycle of checkpoint inhibitor. Blood samples were collected before treatment (T0) and at week 3 (W3), after the first cycle of checkpoint blockade. Except for a couple of patients with rapid clinical progression, response was assessed 12 weeks after the first infusion by RECIST 1.1; disease control meant complete response, partial response or stable disease. Patients with prior systemic cancer treatment, concomitant immunosuppressant therapy or synchronous other active malignancies were excluded. Both bulk PBMC and plasma cell-free DNA were sequenced for TCR beta so that circulating cells and T cell turnover could be tracked. Lymphoprep and SepMate tubes were used to isolate PBMC from blood, and red cell lysis was then performed. QIAamp DNA Blood Mini kits were used to extract DNA from PBMC and from sorted T cell subsets. Every bulk PBMC sample was loaded with the same fixed amount of approximately 330 ng of DNA. TCR beta CDR3 sequences were amplified from genomic DNA with the immunoSEQ TCRb Assay kit following manufacturer instructions. The KAPA Library Quantification Kit for Illumina platforms was used to quantify pooled libraries by qPCR. Sequencing of the pooled libraries was done on an Illumina NextSeq 500, with clustering at about 0.55-1.2 pM. As for how the authors treated the data: TCR data were analyzed with immunoSEQ ANALYZER and the R LymphoSeq package. A rearrangement efficiency score was calculated as productive divided by the sum of productive and non-productive CDR3 sequences. Clonality was assessed using the Gini coefficient and diversity using the Renyi index at alpha=1, with pairwise comparisons between timepoints within each patient. In LymphoSeq, clonal relatedness was computed using an edit distance of 3, and repertoire similarity was computed using the Bhattacharyya coefficient. To classify response, a linear discriminant analysis based on week-3 changes in clonality and diversity was built using the R MASS and caret packages. The table comes from immuneACCESS by way of TCRdb, which keeps in-frame sequences with V and J called. Part of the clones is missing from these tables; in studies checked, under half for an unresolved V gene and the rest for unknown reasons. The V and J calls and clone size come from that table; D and trimming were worked out from the DNA. This sample holds over 9,000 clones; less than 90% were observed only once. The top ten clones comprise approximately 15% of the sample.

Details on this clone: Its antigen is currently not known. One base away there is no much larger clone; base qualities are not given.

The specimen comprised blood, sampled from a patient treated with checkpoint blockade. The TCR comes from a human donor with melanoma.

The sequenced DNA is TGTGCCTGGAGTCCCGGTCGGGGGCCTAATTCACCCCTCCACTTT. Its coded protein is CAWSPGRGPNSPLHF. Rearrangement joined TRBV30 to TRBJ1-6, with TRBD1 perhaps the D gene, on 6 matching bases. The germline ends are 14 bases apart after V is trimmed by 2 bases and J by 6 bases. Looking up the germline V gene (reference sequence) yields CDR1 GTSNPN and CDR2 SVGIG. The CDR3 runs 15 residues from the cysteine to the phenylalanine. The DNA shown is the 45-base CDR3, in frame from base 1. The CDR3 plus the reference TRBV30 and TRBJ1-6 genes for the other parts give the full variable domain: SQTIHQWPATLVQPVGSPLSLECTVEGTSNPNLYWYRQAAGRGLQLLFYSVGIGQISSEVPQNLSASRPQDRQFILSSKKLLLSDSGFYLCAWSPGRGPNSPLHFGNGTRLTVT.